These 5 T cell receptor beta chains share one sample of origin, sequenced in a study of blood T cell repertoires in COVID-19. Method: immunoSEQ multiplex PCR; TCRdb's copy keeps in-frame clones and lacks some. The table lists a few hundred thousand clones, about 90% of them singletons, with almost 3% in the top ten. Sequencing used PBMCs or T cells enriched from blood (not recorded which). These receptors came from a woman under 40 who had recovered from COVID-19.

The V gene is TRBV6-5, the J gene TRBJ2-7; 7 bases agree with TRBD1. Germline trimming cut 7 bases from V and 4 bases from J; bases unmatched to any gene: 7. Germline CDR1 and CDR2: MNHEY and SVGAGI. The CDR3 is 13 amino acids. CDR3 residues: CASTHRDSYEQYF. The CDR3 DNA sequence: TGTGCCAGCACCCACAGGGACAGTTACGAGCAGTACTTC.

V gene TRBV11-2 combines with J gene TRBJ1-2, with 7 bases that match TRBD1. The CDR3 runs 16 residues. V lost 1 base and J lost 3; bases outside the gene matches: 8. Germline CDR1 and CDR2: SGHAT and FQNNGV. CDR3 DNA sequence: TGTGCCAGCAGCTTAGTCTCTGGGACAGCCGACTATGGCTACACCTTC. Protein: CASSLVSGTADYGYTF.

The rearrangement uses TRBV11-3 and TRBJ2-1, with a possible D match to TRBD2 (6 bases). This CDR3 is 15 amino acids long. V lost 5 bases, J lost 8 bases, and 19 bases lay in between. Germline V gene data show CDR1 as SGHNT and CDR2 as YENEEA. The CDR3, as DNA: TGTGCCAGCAGCCCGCATACCCGCCCGGGGGATGAGCAGTTCTTC. Encoded protein: CASSPHTRPGDEQFF.

To note about this clone: Other DNA sequences in this specimen translate into the identical CDR3. V gene TRBV25-1 combines with J gene TRBJ1-1; 8 positions agree with TRBD1. Germline-derived CDR1 and CDR2 are MGHDK and SYGVNS. J was trimmed by 4 bases and V by 3 bases; bases with no gene match: 4. CDR3 length: 14 residues. CDR3 sequence: CASSDRTGGTEAFF. The CDR3 DNA reads TGTGCCAGCAGTGACCGTACAGGGGGCACTGAAGCTTTCTTT.

The CDR3 spells CASSILLNYEQYF. The CDR3 coding sequence is TGTGCCAGTAGTATTCTTCTTAACTACGAGCAGTACTTC. V usage is TRBV19 and J usage is TRBJ2-7; no clear D. This CDR3 has 13 amino acids. The V gene's germline CDR1 is LNHDA and CDR2 SQIVND (reference sequence). Deletions cut 3 bases from V and 3 bases from J, with 9 bases between.